This TCR beta chain is drawn from a study of neurological immune-mediated disorders. Findings of the study overall: Among 34 multiple sclerosis patients, 18 had repertoires that phylogenetic grouping placed in one related-CDR3 cluster, a possible signature.

Time point meaning: longitudinal time-point 2. Trimming removed 5 bases from V and 0 bases from J, with 6 bases in between. Germline loops: CDR1 SGHDN, CDR2 FVKESK. This CDR3 is 13 amino acids long. A single run covered 15-18 subjects with over 180 million TCR-beta sequences. MiXCR was run by TCRdb on the 5' RACE reads, yielding one entry per CDR3 protein. The sample includes some 87,000 distinct CDR3 sequences, almost 6% of them seen just once. The table lists this clonotype with a few counts. Its antigen is as yet unknown. The rearrangement links TRBV14 to TRBJ2-3; the D is unclear. The receptor's source is a woman in her sixties with multiple sclerosis. The source material was PBMCs. The chain's CDR3 is CASSFQSTDTQYF. The CDR3 nucleotides read TGTGCCAGCAGCTTTCAGAGCACAGATACGCAGTATTTT.